These 32 T cell receptor beta chains share one sample of origin, sequenced in a study of blood T cell repertoires in COVID-19. Produced via immunoSEQ multiplex PCR; TCRdb's table is partial and in-frame only. The sample records 90,000 to 130,000 clones, over 80% being singletons. Sequenced sample: peripheral blood. The receptors derive from a woman in her sixties or seventies with acute or convalescent COVID-19.

This clone was observed a few times. V and J are TRBV30 and TRBJ2-1; tentative D call: TRBD2 (6 bases). CDR3 length: 15 residues. CDR1 GTSNPN and CDR2 SVGIG come from the germline V gene (reference sequence). Trimming pared 2 bases from V and 3 bases from J, leaving 14 bases between. The CDR3 protein is CAWSLEGIGYNEQFF. The CDR3 DNA sequence: TGTGCCTGGAGTCTGGAGGGAATAGGCTACAATGAGCAGTTCTTC.

The chain links TRBV7-3 to TRBJ2-7; TRBD2 agrees at 15 bases. CDR3 length: 15 amino acids. Germline-derived CDR1 and CDR2 are SGHTA and FQGTGA. J gave up 6 bases and V 5 bases, and 5 bases lay outside the gene matches. The CDR3 sequence: CASSVGTSGRSEQYF. The DNA for the CDR3 is TGTGCCAGCAGCGTCGGGACTAGCGGGAGGAGCGAGCAGTACTTC. The variable domain in full, completed from reference TRBV7-3 and TRBJ2-7, reads GAGVSQTPSNKVTEKGKYVELRCDPISGHTALYWYRQSLGQGPEFLIYFQGTGAADDSGLPNDRFFAVRPEGSVSTLKIQRTERGDSAVYLCASSVGTSGRSEQYFGPGTRLTVT.

The V gene is TRBV9, the J gene TRBJ2-2; a possible D gene is TRBD2 (6 bases). In germline, CDR1 is SGDLS, CDR2 YYNGEE. There are 16 residues in the CDR3. With 2 bases removed from V and 3 bases from J, the gap between germline ends came to 14 bases. In DNA, the CDR3 is TGTGCCAGCAGCGTGGGGGTGAGACTAGACACCGGGGAGCTGTTTTTT. The encoded protein is CASSVGVRLDTGELFF.

This clone was counted a single time. The chain's CDR3 is CAISDRGQQPQHF. The CDR3 DNA reads TGTGCCATCAGTGATAGGGGTCAACAGCCCCAGCATTTT. The chain uses TRBV10-3 and TRBJ1-5; possible D gene TRBD1, 5 bases. V lost 3 bases, J lost 7 bases, and 10 bases lay in between. The length of the CDR3 is 13 residues. The germline CDR1 and CDR2 sequences are ENHRY and SYGVKD.

The chain uses TRBV28 and TRBJ2-1; tentative D call: TRBD2 (5 bases). The CDR3 is 17 residues long. Trimming pared 9 bases from V and 3 bases from J, leaving 24 bases between. The germline V gene encodes CDR1 MDHEN and CDR2 SYDVKM. CDR3 protein: CASRSSGLAGRYNEQFF. The CDR3 DNA follows: TGTGCCAGTCGGTCGTCGGGGTTAGCCGGGCGCTACAATGAGCAGTTCTTC.

This chain joins TRBV6-1 and TRBJ2-7; 15 nucleotides line up with TRBD2. Germline CDR1 reads MNHNS; CDR2 reads SASEGT. CDR3 size: 17 residues. J was trimmed by 6 bases and V by 6 bases; bases with no gene match: 12. In nucleotides, the CDR3 is TGTGCCAGCAGGGAACGGACTAGCGGGAGGGCCGGGGGCGAGCAGTACTTC. Translated, it gives CASRERTSGRAGGEQYF.

CDR3: CASSPRQGGADTQYF. CDR3 nucleotides: TGTGCCAGCTCTCCCCGACAGGGAGGTGCAGATACGCAGTATTTT. The chain couples TRBV18 to TRBJ2-3; D may be TRBD1 (7 bases). The CDR3 covers 15 residues. Trimming cost V 6 bases and J 4 bases, with 17 bases left between them. Germline V gene lookup returns CDR1 KGHSH and CDR2 LQKENI. Full variable domain (rest looked up from reference TRBV18 and TRBJ2-3): NAGVMQNPRHLVRRRGQEARLRCSPMKGHSHVYWYRQLPEEGLKFMVYLQKENIIDESGMPKERFSAEFPKEGPSILRIQQVVRGDSAAYFCASSPRQGGADTQYFGPGTRLTVL.

The rearrangement uses TRBV28 and TRBJ1-3; D call uncertain. The CDR3 has 13 amino acids. Germline V gives CDR1 MDHEN, CDR2 SYDVKM. The V end was cut by 8 bases, the J end by 0 bases, with 8 bases between. CDR3 loop: CASQMFSGNTIYF. Here the CDR3 DNA reads TGTGCCAGCCAAATGTTCTCTGGAAACACCATATATTTT.

The chain carries TRBV5-1 and TRBJ2-1; 7 bases fit TRBD2. This CDR3 spans 15 amino acids. Per germline, CDR1 SGHRS and CDR2 YFSETQ. V lost 0 bases and J lost 5; bases outside the gene matches: 5. CDR3 amino acids: CASSLALAADNEQFF. The CDR3 DNA sequence: TGCGCCAGCAGCTTGGCCCTAGCGGCAGACAATGAGCAGTTCTTC. The complete variable domain, with remaining parts taken from reference TRBV5-1 and TRBJ2-1, reads KAGVTQTPRYLIKTRGQQVTLSCSPISGHRSVSWYQQTPGQGLQFLFEYFSETQRNKGNFPGRFSGRQFSNSRSEMNVSTLELGDSALYLCASSLALAADNEQFFGPGTRLTVL.

The CDR3: CASSRSLAGEQFF. DNA of the CDR3: TGTGCCAGCAGTCGATCCTTAGCGGGGGAGCAGTTCTTC. The chain uses TRBV6-6 and TRBJ2-1; 8 positions match TRBD2. CDR1 is MNHNY and CDR2 is SVGAGI in the germline V gene (reference sequence). Trimming cost V 5 bases and J 10 bases; bases outside gene matches: 7. The CDR3 has 13 amino acids.

The chain uses TRBV12-3 or TRBV12-4 and TRBJ2-2; perhaps TRBD1 as D (6 bases). Trimming left V 6 bases short and J 7 bases short, with 9 bases between. This CDR3 region has 12 residues. In nucleotides, the CDR3 is TGTGCCAGCAGCCCAGGGGTCGGGGAGCTGTTTTTT. It codes for CASSPGVGELFF.

This rearrangement joins TRBV9 to TRBJ2-3; D gene unclear. From germline, CDR1 is SGDLS and CDR2 YYNGEE. CDR3 length: 13 residues. V gave up 0 bases and J gave up 6 bases, with 8 bases separating them. The CDR3 loop is CASSVGGPDTQYF. The CDR3 region has the DNA TGTGCCAGCAGCGTAGGTGGGCCGGATACGCAGTATTTT.

This clone showed up just a few times. The chain couples TRBV5-4 to TRBJ2-2, with D perhaps matching TRBD1 (5 bases). The CDR3 spans 15 residues. Deletions cut 0 bases from V and 2 bases from J, with 8 bases between. Germline lookup yields CDR1 SGHNT and CDR2 YYREEE (reference sequence). The CDR3 nucleotides read TGTGCCAGCAGCTTGGTCGGACAAAACACCGGGGAGCTGTTTTTT. Its protein is CASSLVGQNTGELFF. Complete variable domain (other parts from reference TRBV5-4 and TRBJ2-2): ETGVTQSPTHLIKTRGQQVTLRCSSQSGHNTVSWYQQALGQGPQFIFQYYREEENGRGNFPPRFSGLQFPNYSSELNVNALELDDSALYLCASSLVGQNTGELFFGEGSRLTVL.

V usage is TRBV19 and J usage is TRBJ2-7; D ambiguous. Deletions cut 5 bases from V and 2 bases from J, with 10 bases between. This CDR3 spans 13 amino acids. The germline CDR1 and CDR2 sequences are LNHDA and SQIVND (reference sequence). The DNA for the CDR3 is TGTGCCAGTAGTCGGCAGGTCACCTACGAGCAGTACTTC. As protein: CASSRQVTYEQYF.

This chain links TRBV5-1 with TRBJ2-1, with TRBD2 matching 10 bases. Losses at the gene ends were 3 bases for V and 0 bases for J; bases not matched to a gene: 3. Germline lookup yields CDR1 SGHRS and CDR2 YFSETQ. This CDR3 spans 16 amino acids. This chain's CDR3 is CASSSSSGSSYNEQFF. The CDR3 bases are TGCGCCAGCAGCTCCTCTAGCGGGAGCTCCTACAATGAGCAGTTCTTC.

The count of this clone is one. The J gene is TRBJ2-7, the V gene TRBV3-1 (or the pseudogene TRBV3-2), with 13 bases fitting TRBD2. Germline CDR1 LGHDT, CDR2 YNNKEL (reference sequence). Unmatched junction bases numbered 2, after V lost 4 bases and J lost 5 bases. The CDR3 spans 14 residues. The CDR3 coding sequence is TGTGCCAGCAGCCCCGGACTAGCGGGAGACGAGCAGTACTTC. Its translation is CASSPGLAGDEQYF.

This chain connects TRBV5-1 to TRBJ1-6; D might be TRBD1 (5 bases). The V end lost 5 bases, the J end lost 6 bases, and 15 bases lay between the germline ends. CDR3 length: 15 residues. Germline V gene lookup returns CDR1 SGHRS and CDR2 YFSETQ. In DNA, the CDR3 is TGCGCCAGCAGGCCACAGCTGGGGCTTAATTCACCCCTCCACTTT. Its translation: CASRPQLGLNSPLHF.

V usage is TRBV30 and J usage is TRBJ2-1; 7 bases are shared with TRBD2. This CDR3 has 17 amino acids. V shed 8 bases and J 1 base; nucleotides not matched to a gene: 17. CDR1 and CDR2 from the germline V gene are GTSNPN and SVGIG (reference sequence). CDR3 protein: CAGKTWNSGSSYNEQFF. CDR3 bases: TGTGCCGGAAAAACGTGGAATAGCGGGTCGTCCTACAATGAGCAGTTCTTC.

The chain uses TRBV30 and TRBJ1-5, with D tentatively TRBD1 (6 bases). V was shortened by 6 bases and J by 3 bases, with 12 bases between the two germline ends. The germline gives CDR1 GTSNPN, CDR2 SVGIG (reference sequence). This CDR3 has 13 amino acids. The CDR3 DNA follows: TGTGCCTGTCGGACAGCCGCCAATCAGCCCCAGCATTTT. This encodes CACRTAANQPQHF.

The chain links TRBV6-5 to TRBJ1-1; D is uncertain. V was pared by 4 bases and J by 6 bases, with 21 bases between. The CDR3 length is 16 residues. The germline CDR1 and CDR2 sequences are MNHEY and SVGAGI. As DNA, the CDR3 is TGTGCCAGCAGTTCCGATCCCCATAGGAGGGAGGCTGAAGCTTTCTTT. Its translation is CASSSDPHRREAEAFF.

Only a few counts were recorded for this clone. The rearrangement links TRBV21-1 to TRBJ1-3. TRBV21-1 is labeled a pseudogene. CDR3 size: 18 residues. This CDR3 is CASSKAGKGGPSGNTIYF. DNA of the CDR3: TGTGCCAGCAGCAAGGCAGGAAAGGGGGGGCCTTCTGGAAACACCATATATTTT.

The chain joins TRBV30 to TRBJ2-3; 9 positions agree with TRBD2. Germline CDR1 GTSNPN, CDR2 SVGIG (reference sequence). Trimming removed 5 bases from V and 3 bases from J; junction bases left unmatched: 6. The CDR3 is 14 amino acids. CDR3 sequence reads: CAWGLALGTDTQYF. The CDR3 DNA is TGTGCCTGGGGACTAGCGCTAGGGACAGATACGCAGTATTTT.

This chain links TRBV6-5 with TRBJ1-5; 9 bases are shared with TRBD1. The V and J ends lost 7 bases and 4 bases, in that order; junction bases with no gene match: 8. The CDR3 contains 15 residues. Looked up from germline, CDR1 is MNHEY and CDR2 is SVGAGI. CDR3 sequence: CASNTTGTGNQPQHF. The DNA for the CDR3 is TGTGCCAGCAATACTACCGGGACAGGGAATCAGCCCCAGCATTTT.

The chain carries TRBV5-1 and TRBJ1-2, with D possibly matching TRBD1 (5 bases). From germline, CDR1 is SGHRS and CDR2 YFSETQ. Trimming cost V 0 bases and J 5 bases, with 8 bases left between them. CDR3 length: 13 residues. The CDR3 reads CASSLDRGYGYTF. The CDR3 nucleotides are TGCGCCAGCAGCTTGGATAGGGGATATGGCTACACCTTC.

J is TRBJ1-1 and V is TRBV5-1, with D possibly TRBD1 on 5 matching bases. Germline CDR1 and CDR2: SGHRS and YFSETQ. The CDR3 spans 14 residues. V was cut by 0 bases and J by 1 base, with 7 bases left in between. The CDR3 nucleotides read TGCGCCAGCAGCTTGGGACAGTGGAACACTGAAGCTTTCTTT. Its translation: CASSLGQWNTEAFF.

V is TRBV30 and J is TRBJ1-1; 8 bases agree with TRBD1. The CDR3 extends over 14 amino acids. V was pared by 2 bases and J by 1 base, with 3 bases of the junction left unmatched. CDR1 is GTSNPN and CDR2 is SVGIG in the germline V gene (reference sequence). This chain's CDR3 is CAWSSQGENTEAFF. The CDR3 DNA is TGTGCCTGGAGTTCACAGGGGGAGAACACTGAAGCTTTCTTT.

This clone appeared a single time. The chain recombines TRBV2 with TRBJ2-1; no firm D call. The CDR3 contains 13 residues. Trimming pared 7 bases from V and 5 bases from J, leaving 12 bases between. Germline assignment: CDR1 SNHLY and CDR2 FYNNEI. The CDR3 loop reads CASTLYRNNEQFF. CDR3 sequence (DNA): TGTGCCAGCACCCTCTACAGAAACAATGAGCAGTTCTTC.

J is TRBJ2-5 and V is TRBV18; TRBD2 matches at 8 bases. CDR1 is KGHSH and CDR2 is LQKENI in the germline V gene. The CDR3 runs to 13 residues. V gave up 5 bases and J gave up 7 bases; unmatched junction bases: 6. CDR3 sequence reads: CASSTSGGPTQYF. In DNA form, the CDR3 reads TGTGCCAGCTCAACTAGCGGAGGGCCGACCCAGTACTTC.

The sample holds a few counts of this clone. The chain recombines TRBV24-1 with TRBJ2-3; D is possibly TRBD1 (6 bases). The ends were cut back, 2 bases at V and 12 bases at J, with 11 bases in the middle. Germline lookup yields CDR1 KGHDR and CDR2 SFDVKD. The CDR3 runs to 12 residues. CDR3 region: CATSDSGVFQYF. CDR3 coding DNA: TGTGCCACCAGTGATTCAGGGGTGTTTCAGTATTTT.

V and J are TRBV3-1 (or the pseudogene TRBV3-2) and TRBJ2-5; TRBD2 matches 8 bases. J was trimmed by 4 bases and V by 4 bases; bases with no gene match: 14. The CDR3 length is 17 residues. Germline CDR1 and CDR2: LGHDT and YNNKEL (reference sequence). Here the CDR3 reads CASSPPRGGIGRETQYF. The CDR3 DNA reads TGTGCCAGCAGCCCCCCCCGGGGGGGCATTGGGAGAGAGACCCAGTACTTC.

V gene TRBV9 combines with J gene TRBJ2-1, with D maybe TRBD1 (5 bases). In germline, CDR1 is SGDLS, CDR2 YYNGEE. This CDR3 has 14 residues. V was cut by 0 bases and J by 5 bases, with 9 bases left in between. CDR3 in amino acids: CASSVALRDNEQFF. In nucleotides, the CDR3 is TGTGCCAGCAGCGTAGCCCTCAGGGACAATGAGCAGTTCTTC.

In its sample, this clone was seen once. The chain joins TRBV7-6 to TRBJ2-1; TRBD2 matches at 8 bases. The CDR3 is made up of 19 amino acids. Per the germline V gene, CDR1 is SGHVS and CDR2 is FNYEAQ. Losses at the gene ends were 3 bases for V and 3 bases for J; bases not matched to a gene: 16. The CDR3 nucleotides read TGTGCCAGCAGCTTCCAACCCCCTAACGCGGGAGGAATCTACAATGAGCAGTTCTTC. Encoded protein: CASSFQPPNAGGIYNEQFF.